The 13 T cell receptor beta chains below were found in one sample sequenced in a study of cytomegalovirus exposure and HLA in healthy donors. The PCR had 60 Vbeta and 13 Jbeta primers. Sequencing used immunoSEQ multiplex PCR; TCRdb keeps in-frame clones, though not all of them. The sample carries about 120,000 clones, roughly 80% recorded once. The source material was PBMCs. The receptors stem from a man between 18 and 35 years old in good health and CMV-seropositive.

This chain links TRBV19 with TRBJ1-5; 12 nucleotides agree with TRBD1. The junction had 10 bases not matched to a gene; V was cut back by 5 bases and J by 2 bases. The CDR3 has 18 residues. Germline V gives CDR1 LNHDA, CDR2 SQIVND (reference sequence). The DNA for the CDR3 is TGTGCCAGTAGTGTCCGGGACAGGGGGCTGTTGGGCAATCAGCCCCAGCATTTT. It encodes CASSVRDRGLLGNQPQHF.

The chain uses TRBV25-1 and TRBJ2-7, with D hard to call. The CDR3 has 11 residues. Germline values: CDR1 MGHDK, CDR2 SYGVNS. V lost 1 base and J 5 bases, leaving 3 bases between the germline ends. CDR3 bases: TGTGCCAGCAGTGAATTCAACGAGCAGTACTTC. Amino acids: CASSEFNEQYF.

The chain employs TRBV2 and TRBJ2-1; 8 bases agree with TRBD2. The CDR3 has 15 amino acids. V gave up 1 base and J gave up 10 bases; unmatched junction bases: 9. CDR1 SNHLY and CDR2 FYNNEI come from the germline V gene. The CDR3 loop is CASSEGGGLAEEQFF. The CDR3 coding sequence is TGTGCCAGCAGTGAAGGCGGGGGGCTAGCGGAAGAGCAGTTCTTC.

This chain links TRBV5-6 with TRBJ2-6; 11 bases align to TRBD1. Trimming took 5 bases from V and 1 from J; bases not matched to a gene: 2. This CDR3 has 16 amino acids. From germline, CDR1 is SGHDT and CDR2 YYEEEE. CDR3 loop: CASRRDRGSGANVLTF. Here the CDR3 DNA reads TGTGCCAGCAGGCGGGACAGGGGGTCTGGGGCCAACGTCCTGACTTTC.

CDR3 DNA sequence: TGTGCCAGTAGTAGGGCGAGACAGGGCTCCGGCTATGGCTACACCTTC. Encoded protein: CASSRARQGSGYGYTF. The genes are TRBV19 and TRBJ1-2, with 7 bases lining up with TRBD1. Trimming took 4 bases from V and 4 from J; bases not matched to a gene: 12. Germline loops: CDR1 LNHDA, CDR2 SQIVND (reference sequence). This CDR3 has 16 amino acids. The entire variable domain, with the rest obtained from reference TRBV19 and TRBJ1-2, is as follows: DGGITQSPKYLFRKEGQNVTLSCEQNLNHDAMYWYRQDPGQGLRLIYYSQIVNDFQKGDIAEGYSVSREKKESFPLTVTSAQKNPTAFYLCASSRARQGSGYGYTFGSGTRLTVV.

The V call is TRBV7-2, the J call TRBJ2-5, with D tentatively TRBD2 (5 bases). V lost 5 bases and J 4 bases, leaving 17 bases between the germline ends. The V gene's germline CDR1 is SGHTA and CDR2 FQGNSA. The CDR3 runs to 15 residues. CDR3 sequence (DNA): TGTGCCAGCAGCCGTTACCGACGGGAATTAGAGACCCAGTACTTC. Protein: CASSRYRRELETQYF.

This clone was seen a few times. The chain has TRBV28 and TRBJ2-3; 9 bases fit TRBD2. Trimming cost V 2 bases and J 2 bases; bases outside gene matches: 2. CDR3 size: 15 residues. Germline CDR1 MDHEN, CDR2 SYDVKM. Here the CDR3 DNA reads TGTGCCAGCAGTTTAGCTAGCGGGGTCACAGATACGCAGTATTTT. This encodes CASSLASGVTDTQYF.

The chain combines TRBV11-2 with TRBJ1-4; maybe TRBD1 (6 bases). This CDR3 contains 16 residues. Germline CDR1 reads SGHAT; CDR2 reads FQNNGV. The V end lost 6 bases, the J end lost 4 bases, and 18 bases lay between the germline ends. In DNA, the CDR3 is TGTGCCAGCAGACTAGGCCTGGACAGAGGTAATGAAAAACTGTTTTTT. It is translated as CASRLGLDRGNEKLFF.

This chain links TRBV7-9 with TRBJ2-6; TRBD1 is a possible D gene (6 bases). Trimming shortened V by 1 base and J by 0 bases, and 10 bases separated the two germline ends. This CDR3 comprises 17 residues. The V gene's germline CDR1 is SEHNR and CDR2 FQNEAQ (reference sequence). The CDR3 nucleotides read TGTGCCAGCAGCTTAGGAATAGGGGGCTCTGGGGCCAACGTCCTGACTTTC. This translates into CASSLGIGGSGANVLTF.

The DNA of the CDR3 is TGTGCCAGCAGCTTTCCCGGGACAAACTACGAGCAGTACTTC. It encodes CASSFPGTNYEQYF. The chain employs TRBV7-2 and TRBJ2-7; D is perhaps TRBD1 (6 bases). There are 14 residues in the CDR3. The germline V gene encodes CDR1 SGHTA and CDR2 FQGNSA. Trimming shortened V by 3 bases and J by 3 bases, and 12 bases separated the two germline ends.

The genes are TRBV5-4 and TRBJ2-3, with TRBD2 matching 10 bases. CDR3 length equals 15 residues. V shed 3 bases, J shed 6 bases, and the junction held 7 bases outside the gene matches. Germline values: CDR1 SGHNT, CDR2 YYREEE (reference sequence). CDR3 sequence reads: CASSSLGLARDTQYF. The CDR3 DNA sequence: TGTGCCAGCAGCTCCCTGGGACTAGCGAGGGATACGCAGTATTTT.

This clone was detected only a few times. This chain uses TRBV6-6 with TRBJ1-1; no firm D call. The CDR3 covers 13 residues. Trimming took off 0 bases at V and 4 bases at J, with 6 bases between the two ends. Germline V CDR1 and CDR2: MNHNY, SVGAGI (reference sequence). CDR3 in amino acids: CASSYSEVTEAFF. Here the CDR3 DNA reads TGTGCCAGCAGTTACTCGGAGGTCACTGAAGCTTTCTTT.

This clone was found a few times. The chain couples TRBV7-2 to TRBJ2-7; 9 bases match TRBD2. Trimming took 3 bases from V and 3 from J; bases not matched to a gene: 6. This CDR3 contains 15 residues. Germline assignment: CDR1 SGHTA and CDR2 FQGNSA. The CDR3 bases are TGTGCCAGCAGCTTGAAGAAGCGGGGGGTCTACGAGCAGTACTTC. Translating it yields CASSLKKRGVYEQYF.